This is a list of T cell receptor beta chains from one sample in a study of control samples from healthy donors and cancer patients. Profiling relied on immunoSEQ multiplex PCR, and the TCRdb table lists in-frame clones only, not all of them. The table shows approximately 170,000 clones, with over 85% occurring only once. Material for sequencing was blood. These TCRs come from an older woman in good health. CDR3s include the opening cysteine and the closing phenylalanine or tryptophan. The D gene is left open where the match is weak. Some rows have no size entry. The others give once, few or many, or a class for an expanded clone.

d_call: -
j_call: TRBJ1-1
v_call: TRBV5-4
clone_size: -
cdr3_nt: TGTGCCAGCAGCCCCTGGGAGGGGTTGAACACTGAAGCTTTCTTT
cdr3_aa: CASSPWEGLNTEAFF

d_call: -
j_call: TRBJ1-5
v_call: TRBV9
clone_size: few
cdr3_nt: TGTGCCAGCAGCGTGGACAGCGGCAATCAGCCCCAGCATTTT
cdr3_aa: CASSVDSGNQPQHF

d_call: -
j_call: TRBJ1-1
v_call: TRBV5-1
clone_size: -
cdr3_nt: TGCGCCAGCAGCAGGGGACACCGAGATGAAGCTTTCTTT
cdr3_aa: CASSRGHRDEAFF

d_call: -
j_call: TRBJ2-1
v_call: TRBV7-6
clone_size: -
cdr3_nt: TGTGCCAGCAGCCCGTCGGCCGCAGGGCCGGTAAATGAGCAGTTCTTC
cdr3_aa: CASSPSAAGPVNEQFF

d_call: -
j_call: TRBJ1-5
v_call: TRBV7-2
clone_size: once
cdr3_nt: TGTGCCAGCAGCCGGGCAGGGAGAGGTAGCAATCAGCCCCAGCATTTT
cdr3_aa: CASSRAGRGSNQPQHF

d_call: TRBD2
j_call: TRBJ2-2
v_call: TRBV7-2
clone_size: -
cdr3_nt: TGTGCCAGCACCCCGACCGGGCGGGGGTTCACCGGGGAGCTGTTTTTT
cdr3_aa: CASTPTGRGFTGELFF

d_call: -
j_call: TRBJ1-1
v_call: TRBV30
clone_size: once
cdr3_nt: TGTGCCTGGAGTGGTCCGTCTGAAGCTTTCTTT
cdr3_aa: CAWSGPSEAFF

d_call: TRBD2
j_call: TRBJ2-2
v_call: TRBV7-2
clone_size: -
cdr3_nt: TGTGCCAGCAGCTTAGAGGGGACTACGGAGCTGTTTTTT
cdr3_aa: CASSLEGTTELFF

d_call: -
j_call: TRBJ2-7
v_call: TRBV7-9
clone_size: -
cdr3_nt: TGTGCCAGCAGCTTAGAAGGCGAGGGATCCCTAACCTACGAGCAGTACTTC
cdr3_aa: CASSLEGEGSLTYEQYF

d_call: TRBD1
j_call: TRBJ1-1
v_call: TRBV19
clone_size: -
cdr3_nt: TGTGCCAGTTTTACCGACAGGGGGCTGGGCACTGAAGCTTTCTTT
cdr3_aa: CASFTDRGLGTEAFF

d_call: -
j_call: TRBJ1-5
v_call: TRBV6-6
clone_size: -
cdr3_nt: TGTGCCAGCAGTTACGCGGCCAGGCTAGGGAGGCCCCAGCATTTT
cdr3_aa: CASSYAARLGRPQHF

d_call: -
j_call: TRBJ1-1
v_call: TRBV7-3
clone_size: -
cdr3_nt: TGTGCCAGCAGCCCCCGCGTGGGCGGGAACACTGAAGCTTTCTTT
cdr3_aa: CASSPRVGGNTEAFF

d_call: -
j_call: TRBJ1-2
v_call: TRBV5-1
clone_size: -
cdr3_nt: TGCGCCAGCAGCTTGGGGCGGGTTCTCAACTATGGCTACACCTTC
cdr3_aa: CASSLGRVLNYGYTF

d_call: TRBD1
j_call: TRBJ1-2
v_call: TRBV18
clone_size: -
cdr3_nt: TGTGCCAGCTCACCACCGGGGGACAGGGGCCCCCAAAACTATGGCTACACCTTC
cdr3_aa: CASSPPGDRGPQNYGYTF

d_call: -
j_call: TRBJ2-6
v_call: TRBV15
clone_size: -
cdr3_nt: TGTGCCACCAGCAGGGACCTGGGGGCAGAATCTCGGGGGCGCGGGGCCAACGTCCTGACTTTC
cdr3_aa: CATSRDLGAESRGRGANVLTF

d_call: -
j_call: TRBJ1-1
v_call: TRBV6-5
clone_size: -
cdr3_nt: TGTGCCAGCACCAAGCAGGTCGACACTGAAGCTTTCTTT
cdr3_aa: CASTKQVDTEAFF

d_call: -
j_call: TRBJ1-3
v_call: TRBV4-1
clone_size: once
cdr3_nt: TGCGCCAGCAGCCAAACCGCGACAGGTACCGGCGGCACCATATATTTT
cdr3_aa: CASSQTATGTGGTIYF

d_call: TRBD1
j_call: TRBJ1-1
v_call: TRBV9
clone_size: -
cdr3_nt: TGTGCCAGCAGCGTTACAGGGGAGGGTGAAGCTTTCTTT
cdr3_aa: CASSVTGEGEAFF

d_call: -
j_call: TRBJ1-5
v_call: TRBV7-2
clone_size: -
cdr3_nt: TGTGCCAGCAGCTTAGCGCAATCAGGGTCGAATCAGCCCCAGCATTTT
cdr3_aa: CASSLAQSGSNQPQHF

d_call: -
j_call: TRBJ2-1
v_call: TRBV25-1
clone_size: -
cdr3_nt: TGTGCCAGCAGTGAGAGACAGGCATACAATGAGCAGTTCTTC
cdr3_aa: CASSERQAYNEQFF

d_call: -
j_call: TRBJ2-2
v_call: TRBV7-2
clone_size: -
cdr3_nt: TGTGCCAGCAGCCCCACCCTAGTATCCGGGGAGCTGTTTTTT
cdr3_aa: CASSPTLVSGELFF

d_call: -
j_call: TRBJ1-2
v_call: TRBV7-2
clone_size: -
cdr3_nt: TGTGCCAGCAGCCCCGAACAGGTTGACTATGGCTACACCTTC
cdr3_aa: CASSPEQVDYGYTF

d_call: TRBD1
j_call: TRBJ1-2
v_call: TRBV7-8
clone_size: -
cdr3_nt: TGTGCCAGCAGCTCAGGACAGGCAGCGGGTTATGGCTACACCTTC
cdr3_aa: CASSSGQAAGYGYTF

d_call: -
j_call: TRBJ1-2
v_call: TRBV3-1/TRBV3-2
clone_size: -
cdr3_nt: TGTGCCAGCAGCCAAGATTCTGGCTACACCTTC
cdr3_aa: CASSQDSGYTF

d_call: -
j_call: TRBJ1-5
v_call: TRBV19
clone_size: -
cdr3_nt: TGTGCCAGTAGTATTGCCAGGAGAGGTTATAGCAATCAGCCCCAGCATTTT
cdr3_aa: CASSIARRGYSNQPQHF

d_call: -
j_call: TRBJ1-5
v_call: TRBV2
clone_size: -
cdr3_nt: TGTGCCAGCAGTGACGACGGAGGTATGGGCAATCAGCCCCAGCATTTT
cdr3_aa: CASSDDGGMGNQPQHF

d_call: -
j_call: TRBJ2-7
v_call: TRBV18
clone_size: -
cdr3_nt: TGTGCCAGCTCACCACCGGCGGGCCGGGTCCAAAACGAGCAGTACTTC
cdr3_aa: CASSPPAGRVQNEQYF

d_call: -
j_call: TRBJ2-5
v_call: TRBV7-9
clone_size: once
cdr3_nt: TGTGCCAGCAGCCCTCTCGTGACCGCCTGGGGAGAGACCCAGTACTTC
cdr3_aa: CASSPLVTAWGETQYF

d_call: -
j_call: TRBJ1-3
v_call: TRBV27
clone_size: -
cdr3_nt: TGTGCCAGTGGCCCGCGGGGGGCCGGAAACACCATATATTTT
cdr3_aa: CASGPRGAGNTIYF

d_call: -
j_call: TRBJ1-4
v_call: TRBV5-8
clone_size: -
cdr3_nt: TGTGCCAGCAGCTTGGAGGGGGTCGGATGGGAAAAACTGTTTTTT
cdr3_aa: CASSLEGVGWEKLFF

d_call: -
j_call: TRBJ2-3
v_call: TRBV2
clone_size: -
cdr3_nt: TGTGCCAGCAAGAGGGGATGGATCACAGATACGCAGTATTTT
cdr3_aa: CASKRGWITDTQYF

d_call: -
j_call: TRBJ1-2
v_call: TRBV6-5
clone_size: -
cdr3_nt: TGTGCCAGCAGTTACTATTGGGGACATGCTGGTGATGGCTACACCTTC
cdr3_aa: CASSYYWGHAGDGYTF

d_call: -
j_call: TRBJ1-4
v_call: TRBV9
clone_size: -
cdr3_nt: TGTGCCAGCAGCGCGGGACGAGATGCAACTAATGAAAAACTGTTTTTT
cdr3_aa: CASSAGRDATNEKLFF

d_call: -
j_call: TRBJ1-2
v_call: TRBV5-1
clone_size: -
cdr3_nt: TGCGCCAGCAGCCCGGACGGAGACTATGGCTACACCTTC
cdr3_aa: CASSPDGDYGYTF

d_call: TRBD1
j_call: TRBJ1-2
v_call: TRBV6-5
clone_size: -
cdr3_nt: TGTGCCAGCAGTTCAGAAGGGACAGGGTACGATGGCTACACCTTC
cdr3_aa: CASSSEGTGYDGYTF

d_call: -
j_call: TRBJ2-2
v_call: TRBV9
clone_size: -
cdr3_nt: TGTGCCAGCAGCGTAGTAAACACCGCGGGGAACACCGGGGAGCTGTTTTTT
cdr3_aa: CASSVVNTAGNTGELFF